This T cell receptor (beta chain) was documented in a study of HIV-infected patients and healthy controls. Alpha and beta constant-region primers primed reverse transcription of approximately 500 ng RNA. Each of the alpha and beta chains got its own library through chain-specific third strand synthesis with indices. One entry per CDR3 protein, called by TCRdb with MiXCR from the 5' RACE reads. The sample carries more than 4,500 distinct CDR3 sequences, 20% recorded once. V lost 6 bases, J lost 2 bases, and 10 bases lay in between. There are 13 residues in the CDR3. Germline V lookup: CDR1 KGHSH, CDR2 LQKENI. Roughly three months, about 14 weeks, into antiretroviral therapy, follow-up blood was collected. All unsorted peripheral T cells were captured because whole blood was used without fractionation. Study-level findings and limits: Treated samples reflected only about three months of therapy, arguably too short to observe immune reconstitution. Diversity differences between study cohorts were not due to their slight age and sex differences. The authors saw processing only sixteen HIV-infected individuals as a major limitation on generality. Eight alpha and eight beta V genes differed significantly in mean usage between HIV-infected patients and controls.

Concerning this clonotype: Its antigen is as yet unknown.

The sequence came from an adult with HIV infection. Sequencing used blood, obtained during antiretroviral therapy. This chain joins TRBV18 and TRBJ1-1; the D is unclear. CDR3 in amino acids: CASSLHRNTEAFF. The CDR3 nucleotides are TGTGCCAGCTCGCTACACAGAAACACTGAAGCTTTCTTT.